Presented here are 11 T cell receptor beta chains from one specimen sequenced in a study of metastatic and nonmetastatic thyroid tumors. With MiXCR, TCRdb called clones anew from the PCR reads. The data show over 45,000 clones, with around 21% seen just once and 3.8% held by the top ten. No treatment of any kind had been given to any patient before thyroid surgery. The material sequenced was blood. These receptor sequences come from a male donor with papillary thyroid cancer or a benign thyroid nodule (not recorded which). Some clones in this sample may be carry-over from other donors' samples.

At least ten counts were recorded for this clone. This chain connects TRBV30 to TRBJ1-5; possible D gene TRBD1, 5 bases. Germline V lookup: CDR1 GTSNPN, CDR2 SVGIG (reference sequence). Deletions cut 2 bases from V and 1 base from J, with 12 bases between. CDR3 length: 15 residues. The CDR3, as DNA: TGTGCCTGGAGTCTCGGGGGAGCCAGCAATCAGCCCCAGCATTTT. This sequence encodes CAWSLGGASNQPQHF.

This clone was observed a handful of times. The chain joins TRBV6-2 or TRBV6-3 to TRBJ2-6; D is undetermined. Germline values: CDR1 MNHEY, CDR2 SVGEGT. V was shortened by 0 bases and J by 0 bases, with 3 bases between the two germline ends. The CDR3 covers 15 residues. CDR3 DNA sequence: TGTGCCAGCAGTTACTCAAGCTCTGGGGCCAACGTCCTGACTTTC. Protein sequence: CASSYSSSGANVLTF.

The table lists this clone with a few counts. The CDR3 region has the DNA TGTGCCAGCAGTTTTTCGGACAGGGGGAATCAGCCCCAGCATTTT. This codes for CASSFSDRGNQPQHF. V gene TRBV27 combines with J gene TRBJ1-5; 10 bases agree with TRBD1. The CDR3 runs to 15 residues. Trimming cost V 3 bases and J 4 bases; bases outside gene matches: 3. Per germline, CDR1 MNHEY and CDR2 SMNVEV (reference sequence).

The chain uses TRBV2 and TRBJ1-2; no reliable D call. Germline lookup yields CDR1 SNHLY and CDR2 FYNNEI. V lost 6 bases and J lost 3, with 8 bases in between. CDR3 length: 12 residues. The CDR3, as DNA: TGTGCCAGCAGATTGGTCGACTATGGCTACACCTTC. Its protein is CASRLVDYGYTF.

The chain uses TRBV5-1 and TRBJ2-7; the D gene could be TRBD1 or TRBD2 (6 bases each). CDR1 and CDR2 (germline): SGHRS, YFSETQ. Trimming removed 4 bases from V and 0 bases from J, with 17 bases in between. The CDR3 consists of 16 residues. The CDR3 DNA follows: TGCGCCAGCAGCCCGGGGGCAGGGTTGAGCTCCTACGAGCAGTACTTC. This translates into CASSPGAGLSSYEQYF.

This clone was detected ten times or more. V is TRBV6-1 and J is TRBJ2-1; 12 bases map to TRBD2. Trimming removed 4 bases from V and 8 bases from J; junction bases left unmatched: 9. The length of the CDR3 is 16 residues. Germline V gives CDR1 MNHNS, CDR2 SASEGT. CDR3 region: CASSVLLAGGRYEQFF. The CDR3 coding sequence is TGTGCCAGCAGTGTGCTCCTAGCGGGGGGGCGTTATGAGCAGTTCTTC.

In its sample, this clone was seen many times. V usage is TRBV7-8 and J usage is TRBJ2-1; the match to TRBD1 covers 9 bases. This CDR3 contains 15 residues. Trimming took 3 bases from V and 2 from J; bases not matched to a gene: 2. Germline V lookup: CDR1 SGHVS, CDR2 FQNEAQ. The CDR3 loop reads CASSFRTGAYNEQFF. Written as DNA, the CDR3 is TGTGCCAGCAGCTTTCGGACAGGGGCCTACAATGAGCAGTTCTTC.

The chain has TRBV7-2 and TRBJ1-2, with a possible D match to TRBD1 (6 bases). CDR3 length: 15 residues. Germline loops: CDR1 SGHTA, CDR2 FQGNSA. The V end was cut by 4 bases, the J end by 6 bases, with 18 bases between. The CDR3 protein is CASSSFFAGAHGYTF. In DNA, the CDR3 is TGTGCCAGCAGCTCTTTCTTCGCGGGGGCGCATGGCTACACCTTC. The full variable domain, with the rest looked up from reference TRBV7-2 and TRBJ1-2, is GAGVSQSPSNKVTEKGKDVELRCDPISGHTALYWYRQSLGQGLEFLIYFQGNSAPDKSGLPSDRFSAERTGGSVSTLTIQRTQQEDSAVYLCASSSFFAGAHGYTFGSGTRLTVV.

A few counts support this clone. The chain links TRBV6-1 to TRBJ1-6; 8 bases are shared with TRBD1. The CDR3 is 16 residues long. The V and J ends lost 6 bases and 6 bases, in that order; junction bases with no gene match: 10. The germline V gene has CDR1 MNHNS and CDR2 SASEGT. CDR3 DNA: TGTGCCAGCAGACTTCAGGGGGCGCTGGGTAATTCACCCCTCCACTTT. It encodes CASRLQGALGNSPLHF.

The chain joins TRBV13 to TRBJ2-7; TRBD1 aligns across 12 bases. Germline-derived CDR1 and CDR2 are PRHDT and FYEKMQ (reference sequence). V lost 5 bases to trimming and J lost 5 bases; unmatched junction nucleotides: 4. The CDR3 runs 14 residues. CDR3 sequence reads: CASSTGQGADEQYF. As DNA, the CDR3 is TGTGCCAGCAGCACGGGACAGGGGGCCGACGAGCAGTACTTC.

This clone was counted ten times or more. The chain is built from TRBV9 and TRBJ2-7; no reliable D call. This CDR3 is built from 13 residues. Germline CDR1 and CDR2: SGDLS and YYNGEE. The ends were cut back, 0 bases at V and 6 bases at J, with 10 bases in the middle. The chain's CDR3 is CASSVEWGSEQYF. The CDR3 nucleotides read TGTGCCAGCAGCGTAGAGTGGGGTTCCGAGCAGTACTTC.